This T cell receptor (beta chain) came from a study of Ad26.COV2.S vaccination and SARS-CoV-2 variants. The repertoire was sequenced with immunoSEQ multiplex PCR; TCRdb's copy has only in-frame clones and lacks some. In the table there are hundreds of thousands of clones, around 93% of which are singletons. With V trimmed by 3 bases and J by 2 bases, 6 bases remained unmatched. This CDR3 has 16 residues. Germline lookup yields CDR1 SGHRS and CDR2 YFSETQ. Treatment meaning: 19 received Ad26.COV2.S at low or high dose, single or two shots; roughly 5 received placebo; per-sample allocation not given. Day 63 after the first vaccine or placebo injection was the time point for sampling.

The rearrangement links TRBV5-1 to TRBJ2-2; 8 positions agree with TRBD2. The receptor was isolated from a person aged 18 to 65 who received the Ad26.COV2.S COVID-19 vaccine or a placebo. This specimen consisted of peripheral blood, obtained in a trial of Ad26.COV2.S vaccine versus placebo. As DNA, the CDR3 is TGCGCCAGCAGCTGGATAGCGGGGAGTAACACCGGGGAGCTGTTTTTT. It specifies CASSWIAGSNTGELFF.